This passage covers 5 T cell receptor beta chains from one sample sequenced in a study of CD8 T cells in ankylosing spondylitis. Study results and caveats: Ankylosing spondylitis blood seemed to carry a telltale TCR beta motif made of under ten highly homologous variants.

TCRdb reanalysed the 5' RACE reads using MiXCR and keeps one entry per CDR3 protein. The sample lists fewer than 400,000 distinct CDR3 sequences, under 25% seen once, with about a sixth in the top ten. Their specific antigens are unknown. The sample comprised blood, either unsorted or a sorted T cell fraction (not recorded which). The receptors were gathered from a male donor with ankylosing spondylitis.

This clonotype was detected only a few times. The rearrangement links TRBV20-1 to TRBJ1-2, with D unresolved. The CDR3 has 13 residues. Germline V gives CDR1 DFQATT, CDR2 SNEGSKA (reference sequence). Trimming took off 3 bases at V and 5 bases at J, with 13 bases between the two ends. CDR3 bases: TGCAGTGCTAGGCTGGTGGGCGGATATGGCTACACCTTC. It encodes CSARLVGGYGYTF.

This clonotype showed up just a few times. The chain is built from TRBV20-1 and TRBJ2-3, with 8 bases lining up with TRBD2. The CDR3 length is 15 residues. The V segment lost 6 bases and the J segment 4 bases; nucleotides outside the gene matches: 12. Looked up from germline, CDR1 is DFQATT and CDR2 is SNEGSKA (reference sequence). The CDR3 loop reads CSAPSGSGWADTQYF. CDR3 sequence (DNA): TGCAGTGCCCCCAGCGGGAGTGGTTGGGCAGATACGCAGTATTTT.

This chain joins TRBV4-2 and TRBJ2-7; D unclear. V shed 4 bases and J shed 3 bases, with 22 bases lying between them. Germline CDR1 LGHNA, CDR2 YNFKEQ. The CDR3 is 17 amino acids. As DNA, the CDR3 is TGTGCCAGCAGCCCCTCTCCCTCGGACGGGCATCTCTACGAGCAGTACTTC. Amino acids: CASSPSPSDGHLYEQYF.

The J gene is TRBJ2-7, the V gene TRBV5-1, with D possibly TRBD2 on 6 matching bases. The V gene's germline CDR1 is SGHRS and CDR2 YFSETQ. The ends were cut back, 1 base at V and 2 bases at J, with 10 bases in the middle. The CDR3 has 14 residues. CDR3 in DNA: TGCGCCAGCAGCTTGTCGGCGGGGACCTACGAGCAGTACTTC. This translates into CASSLSAGTYEQYF. Supplemented by reference TRBV5-1 and TRBJ2-7, the full variable domain reads KAGVTQTPRYLIKTRGQQVTLSCSPISGHRSVSWYQQTPGQGLQFLFEYFSETQRNKGNFPGRFSGRQFSNSRSEMNVSTLELGDSALYLCASSLSAGTYEQYFGPGTRLTVT.

This clonotype came up a few times. The chain is built from TRBV9 and TRBJ1-2, with D tentatively TRBD1 (5 bases). Germline V gives CDR1 SGDLS, CDR2 YYNGEE. V shed 4 bases and J shed 7 bases, with 14 bases lying between them. The CDR3 is 13 amino acids. CDR3 nucleotides: TGTGCCAGCAGCCCTACCCAGGGTGGTGGCTACACCTTC. It specifies CASSPTQGGGYTF.